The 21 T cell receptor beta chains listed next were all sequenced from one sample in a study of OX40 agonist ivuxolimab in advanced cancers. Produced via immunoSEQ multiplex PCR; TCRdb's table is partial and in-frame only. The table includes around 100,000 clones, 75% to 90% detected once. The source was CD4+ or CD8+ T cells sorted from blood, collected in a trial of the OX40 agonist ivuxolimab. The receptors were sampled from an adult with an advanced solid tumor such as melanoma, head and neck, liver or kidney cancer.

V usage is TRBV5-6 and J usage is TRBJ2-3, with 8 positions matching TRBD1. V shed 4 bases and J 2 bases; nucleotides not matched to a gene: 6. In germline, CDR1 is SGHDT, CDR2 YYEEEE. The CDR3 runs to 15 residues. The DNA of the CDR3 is TGTGCCAGCAGCGCCACAGGGGGGTACACAGATACGCAGTATTTT. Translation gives CASSATGGYTDTQYF. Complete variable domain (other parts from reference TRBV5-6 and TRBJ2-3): DAGVTQSPTHLIKTRGQQVTLRCSPKSGHDTVSWYQQALGQGPQFIFQYYEEEERQRGNFPDRFSGHQFPNYSSELNVNALLLGDSALYLCASSATGGYTDTQYFGPGTRLTVL.

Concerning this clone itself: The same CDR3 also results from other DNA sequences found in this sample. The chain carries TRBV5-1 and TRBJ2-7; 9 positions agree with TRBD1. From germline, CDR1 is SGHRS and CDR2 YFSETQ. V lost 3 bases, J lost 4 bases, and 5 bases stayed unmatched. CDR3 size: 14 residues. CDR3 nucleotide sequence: TGCGCCAGCAGCTCCGGGACAGGGTCGTACGAGCAGTACTTC. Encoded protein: CASSSGTGSYEQYF.

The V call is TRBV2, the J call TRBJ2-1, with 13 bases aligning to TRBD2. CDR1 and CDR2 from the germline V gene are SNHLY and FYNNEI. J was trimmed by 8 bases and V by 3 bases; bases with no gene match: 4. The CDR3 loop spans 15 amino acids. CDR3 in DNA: TGTGCCAGCAGTGATACCGGGACTAGCGGGGATGAGCAGTTCTTC. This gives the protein CASSDTGTSGDEQFF.

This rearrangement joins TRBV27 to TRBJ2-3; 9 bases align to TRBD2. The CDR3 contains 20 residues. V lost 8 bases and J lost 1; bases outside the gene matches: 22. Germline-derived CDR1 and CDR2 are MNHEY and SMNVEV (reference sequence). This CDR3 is CASQKRRLAGSVARTDTQYF. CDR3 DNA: TGTGCCAGCCAGAAAAGGAGGCTAGCGGGGTCGGTCGCTCGCACAGATACGCAGTATTTT.

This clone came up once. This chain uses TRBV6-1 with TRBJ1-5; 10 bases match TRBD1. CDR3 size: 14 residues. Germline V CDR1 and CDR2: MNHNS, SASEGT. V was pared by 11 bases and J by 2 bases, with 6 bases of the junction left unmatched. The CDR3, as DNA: TGTGCCGGACGGACAGGGGGGCGCAATCAGCCCCAGCATTTT. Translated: CAGRTGGRNQPQHF.

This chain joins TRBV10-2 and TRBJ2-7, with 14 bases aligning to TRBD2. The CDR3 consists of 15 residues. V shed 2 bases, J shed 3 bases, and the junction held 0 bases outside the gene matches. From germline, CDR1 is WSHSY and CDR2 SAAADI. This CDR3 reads CASSEGTSGSYEQYF. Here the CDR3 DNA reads TGCGCCAGCAGTGAGGGGACTAGCGGGAGCTACGAGCAGTACTTC.

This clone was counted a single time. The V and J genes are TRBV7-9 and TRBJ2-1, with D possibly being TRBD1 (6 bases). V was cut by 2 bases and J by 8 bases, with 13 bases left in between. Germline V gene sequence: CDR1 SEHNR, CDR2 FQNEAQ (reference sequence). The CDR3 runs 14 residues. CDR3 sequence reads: CASSLLQGIDEQFF. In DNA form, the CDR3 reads TGTGCCAGCAGCTTACTACAGGGCATCGATGAGCAGTTCTTC. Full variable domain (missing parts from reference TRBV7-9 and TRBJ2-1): DTGVSQNPRHKITKRGQNVTFRCDPISEHNRLYWYRQTLGQGPEFLTYFQNEAQLEKSRLLSDRFSAERPKGSFSTLEIQRTEQGDSAMYLCASSLLQGIDEQFFGPGTRLTVL.

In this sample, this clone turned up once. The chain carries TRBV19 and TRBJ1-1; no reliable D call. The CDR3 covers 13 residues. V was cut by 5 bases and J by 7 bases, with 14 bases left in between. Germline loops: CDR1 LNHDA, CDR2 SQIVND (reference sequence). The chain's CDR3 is CASSQNPNYEAFF. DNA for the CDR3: TGTGCCAGTAGTCAGAACCCCAACTATGAAGCTTTCTTT.

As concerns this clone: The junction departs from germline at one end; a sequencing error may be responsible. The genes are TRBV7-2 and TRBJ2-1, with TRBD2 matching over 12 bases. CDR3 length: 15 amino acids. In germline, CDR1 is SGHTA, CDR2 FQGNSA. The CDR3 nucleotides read TGTGCCAGCAGCCTAGCGGGGGGGTTTTACAATGAGCAGTTCTTC. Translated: CASSLAGGFYNEQFF.

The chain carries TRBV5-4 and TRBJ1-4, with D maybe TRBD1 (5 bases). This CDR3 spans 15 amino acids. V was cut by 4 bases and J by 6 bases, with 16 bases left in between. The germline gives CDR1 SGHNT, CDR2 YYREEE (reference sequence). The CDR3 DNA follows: TGTGCCAGCAGCCGTCCCGGGACGCCTGATGAAAAACTGTTTTTT. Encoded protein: CASSRPGTPDEKLFF.

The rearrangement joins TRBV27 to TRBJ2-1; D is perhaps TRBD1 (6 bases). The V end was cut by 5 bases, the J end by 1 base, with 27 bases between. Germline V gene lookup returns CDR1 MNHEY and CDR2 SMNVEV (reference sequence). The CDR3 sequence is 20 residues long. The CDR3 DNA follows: TGTGCCAGCAGTCCCCTATACAGGGTATCGGCCGGGGATTCCTACAATGAGCAGTTCTTC. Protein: CASSPLYRVSAGDSYNEQFF.

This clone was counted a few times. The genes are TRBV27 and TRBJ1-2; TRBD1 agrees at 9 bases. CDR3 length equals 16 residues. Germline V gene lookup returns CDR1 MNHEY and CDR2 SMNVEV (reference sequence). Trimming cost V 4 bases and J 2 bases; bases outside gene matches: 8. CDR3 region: CASSSIGDRENYGYTF. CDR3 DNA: TGTGCCAGCAGTTCAATTGGGGACAGGGAGAACTATGGCTACACCTTC.

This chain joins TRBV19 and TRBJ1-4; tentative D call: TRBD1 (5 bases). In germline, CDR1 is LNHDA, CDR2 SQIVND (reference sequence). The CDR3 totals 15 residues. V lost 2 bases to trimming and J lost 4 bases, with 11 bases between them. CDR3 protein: CASSINRDGNEKLFF. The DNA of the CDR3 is TGTGCCAGTAGTATAAACCGGGACGGTAATGAAAAACTGTTTTTT.

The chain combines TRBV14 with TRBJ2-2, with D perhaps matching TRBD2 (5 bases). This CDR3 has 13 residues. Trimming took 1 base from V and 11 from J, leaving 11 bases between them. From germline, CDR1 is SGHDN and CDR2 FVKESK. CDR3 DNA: TGTGCCAGCAGCCAAGTCAACAGCGGTGAGCTGTTTTTT. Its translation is CASSQVNSGELFF.

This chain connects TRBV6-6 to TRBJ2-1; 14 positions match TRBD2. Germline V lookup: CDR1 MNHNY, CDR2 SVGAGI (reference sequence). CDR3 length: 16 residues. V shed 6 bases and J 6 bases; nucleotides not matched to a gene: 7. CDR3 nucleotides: TGTGCCAGCAGCATGGACGGGACTAGCGGGAGCAATGAGCAGTTCTTC. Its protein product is CASSMDGTSGSNEQFF.

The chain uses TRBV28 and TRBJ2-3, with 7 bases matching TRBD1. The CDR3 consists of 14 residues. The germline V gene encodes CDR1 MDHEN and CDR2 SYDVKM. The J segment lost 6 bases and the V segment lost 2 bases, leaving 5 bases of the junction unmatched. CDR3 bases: TGTGCCAGCAGTTTAGGGGGACAGCACGATACGCAGTATTTT. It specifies CASSLGGQHDTQYF.

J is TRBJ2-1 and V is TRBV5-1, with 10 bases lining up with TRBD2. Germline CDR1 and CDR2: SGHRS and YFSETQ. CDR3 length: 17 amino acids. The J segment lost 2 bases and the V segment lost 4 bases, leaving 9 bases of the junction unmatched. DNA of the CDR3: TGCGCCAGCAGCCGCGGGGCAAGCGGGGGGGCCTACAATGAGCAGTTCTTC. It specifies CASSRGASGGAYNEQFF.

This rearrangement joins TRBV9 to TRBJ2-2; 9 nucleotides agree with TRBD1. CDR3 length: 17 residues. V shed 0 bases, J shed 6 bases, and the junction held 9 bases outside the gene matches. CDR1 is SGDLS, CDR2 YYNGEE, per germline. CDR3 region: CASSVDIGRQGAGELFF. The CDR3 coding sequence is TGTGCCAGCAGCGTAGATATAGGCAGACAGGGGGCCGGGGAGCTGTTTTTT.

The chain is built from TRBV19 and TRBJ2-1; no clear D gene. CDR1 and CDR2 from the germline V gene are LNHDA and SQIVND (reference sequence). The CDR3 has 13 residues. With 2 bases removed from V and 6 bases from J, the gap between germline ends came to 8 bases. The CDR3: CASSIWQTNEQFF. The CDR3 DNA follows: TGTGCCAGTAGTATATGGCAGACCAATGAGCAGTTCTTC.

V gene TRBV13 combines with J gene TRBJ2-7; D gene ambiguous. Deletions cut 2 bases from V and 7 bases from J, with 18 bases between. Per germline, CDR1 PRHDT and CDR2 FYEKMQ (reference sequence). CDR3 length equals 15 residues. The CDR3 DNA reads TGTGCCAGCAGCTTAATAGGCCCTAGGGCTCTGGAGCAGTACTTC. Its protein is CASSLIGPRALEQYF.

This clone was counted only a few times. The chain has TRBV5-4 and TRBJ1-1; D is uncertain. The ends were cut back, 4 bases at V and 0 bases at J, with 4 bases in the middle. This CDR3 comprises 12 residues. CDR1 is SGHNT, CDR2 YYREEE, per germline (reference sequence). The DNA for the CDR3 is TGTGCCAGCAGCCTCATGAACACTGAAGCTTTCTTT. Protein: CASSLMNTEAFF.